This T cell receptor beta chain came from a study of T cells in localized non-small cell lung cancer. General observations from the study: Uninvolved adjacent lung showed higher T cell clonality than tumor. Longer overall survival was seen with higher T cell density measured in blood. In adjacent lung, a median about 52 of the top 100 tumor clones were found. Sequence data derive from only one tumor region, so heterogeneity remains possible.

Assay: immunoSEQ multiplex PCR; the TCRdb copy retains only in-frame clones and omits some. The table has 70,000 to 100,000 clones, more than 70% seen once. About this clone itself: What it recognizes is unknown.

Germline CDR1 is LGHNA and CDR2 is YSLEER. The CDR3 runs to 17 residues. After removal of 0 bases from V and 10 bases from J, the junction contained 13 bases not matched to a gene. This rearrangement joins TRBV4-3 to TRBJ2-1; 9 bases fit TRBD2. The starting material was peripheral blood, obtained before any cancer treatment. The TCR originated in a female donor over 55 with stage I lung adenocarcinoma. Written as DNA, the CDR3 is TGCGCCAGCAGCCAAGATCTGGCAGCGGGAGGCCGCCAGGAGCAGTTCTTC. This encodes CASSQDLAAGGRQEQFF.